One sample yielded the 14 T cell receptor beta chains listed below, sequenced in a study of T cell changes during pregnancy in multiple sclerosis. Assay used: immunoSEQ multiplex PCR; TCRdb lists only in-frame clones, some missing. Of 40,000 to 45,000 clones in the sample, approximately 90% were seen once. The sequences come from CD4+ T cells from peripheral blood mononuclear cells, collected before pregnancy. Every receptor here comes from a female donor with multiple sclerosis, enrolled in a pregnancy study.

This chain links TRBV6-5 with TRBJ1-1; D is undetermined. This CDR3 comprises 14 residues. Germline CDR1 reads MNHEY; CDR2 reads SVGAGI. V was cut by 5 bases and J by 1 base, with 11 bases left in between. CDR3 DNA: TGTGCCAGCAGTCTGCTCGGGGAGAACACTGAAGCTTTCTTT. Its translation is CASSLLGENTEAFF.

The CDR3 region is CASSVEEVGDSSGNTIYF. The CDR3 region has the DNA TGTGCCAGCAGCGTAGAAGAAGTCGGGGATAGCTCTGGAAACACCATATATTTT. V usage is TRBV9 and J usage is TRBJ1-3, with D uncertain. CDR3 length equals 18 residues. The V gene's germline CDR1 is SGDLS and CDR2 YYNGEE. V gave up 0 bases and J gave up 0 bases, with 16 bases separating them.

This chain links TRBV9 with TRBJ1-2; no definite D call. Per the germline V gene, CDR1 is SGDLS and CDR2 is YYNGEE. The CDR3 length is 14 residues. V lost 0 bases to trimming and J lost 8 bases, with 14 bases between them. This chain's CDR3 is CASSVDAVIGGYTF. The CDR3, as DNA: TGTGCCAGCAGCGTAGATGCGGTTATAGGCGGCTACACCTTC.

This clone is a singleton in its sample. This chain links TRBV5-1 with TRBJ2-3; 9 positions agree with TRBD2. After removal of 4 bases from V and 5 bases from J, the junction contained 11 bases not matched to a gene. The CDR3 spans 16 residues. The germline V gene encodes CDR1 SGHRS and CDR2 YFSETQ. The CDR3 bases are TGCGCCAGCAGCGTTTTTGGGCGGGAGGGCCGAGATACGCAGTATTTT. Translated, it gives CASSVFGREGRDTQYF.

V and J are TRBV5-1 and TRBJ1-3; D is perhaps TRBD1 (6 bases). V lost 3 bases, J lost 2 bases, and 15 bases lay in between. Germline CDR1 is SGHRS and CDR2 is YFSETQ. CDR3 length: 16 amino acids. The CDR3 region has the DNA TGCGCCAGCAGCTCACAGGGATTCGGGACTGGAAACACCATATATTTT. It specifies CASSSQGFGTGNTIYF.

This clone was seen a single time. The CDR3 nucleotides are TGTGCCAGCACCCCAGCGATAAACACAGATACGCAGTATTTT. Its translation: CASTPAINTDTQYF. The J gene is TRBJ2-3, the V gene TRBV6-1, with D uncertain. The CDR3 is 14 amino acids. V was shortened by 7 bases and J by 2 bases, with 13 bases between the two germline ends. Germline CDR1 MNHNS, CDR2 SASEGT.

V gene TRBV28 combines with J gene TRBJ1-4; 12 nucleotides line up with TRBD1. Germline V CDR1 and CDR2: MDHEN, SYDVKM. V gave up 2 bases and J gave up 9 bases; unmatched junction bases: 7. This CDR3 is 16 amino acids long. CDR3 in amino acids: CASSLPPGQGAKKLFF. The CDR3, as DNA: TGTGCCAGCAGTTTACCTCCGGGACAGGGGGCTAAAAAACTGTTTTTT. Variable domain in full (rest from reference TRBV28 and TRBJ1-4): DVKVTQSSRYLVKRTGEKVFLECVQDMDHENMFWYRQDPGLGLRLIYFSYDVKMKEKGDIPEGYSVSREKKERFSLILESASTNQTSMYLCASSLPPGQGAKKLFFGSGTQLSVL.

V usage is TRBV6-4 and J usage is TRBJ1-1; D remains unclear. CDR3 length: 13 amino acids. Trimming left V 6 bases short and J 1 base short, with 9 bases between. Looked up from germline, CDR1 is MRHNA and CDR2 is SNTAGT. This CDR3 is CASRRQANTEAFF. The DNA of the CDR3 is TGTGCCAGCAGAAGGCAGGCGAACACTGAAGCTTTCTTT.

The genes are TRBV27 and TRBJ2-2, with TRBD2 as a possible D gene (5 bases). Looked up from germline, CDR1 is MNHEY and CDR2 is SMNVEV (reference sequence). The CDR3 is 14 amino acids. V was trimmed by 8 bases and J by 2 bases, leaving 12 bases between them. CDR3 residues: CASRGRGNTGELFF. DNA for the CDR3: TGTGCCAGCCGGGGTCGCGGCAACACCGGGGAGCTGTTTTTT.

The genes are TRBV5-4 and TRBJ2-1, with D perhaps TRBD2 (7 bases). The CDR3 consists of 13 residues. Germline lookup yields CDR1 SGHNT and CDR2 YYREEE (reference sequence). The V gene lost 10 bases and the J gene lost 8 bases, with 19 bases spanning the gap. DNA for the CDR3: TGTGCCGGAGGGGGAGGGCCACACTATGAGCAGTTCTTC. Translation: CAGGGGPHYEQFF. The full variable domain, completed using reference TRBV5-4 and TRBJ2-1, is ETGVTQSPTHLIKTRGQQVTLRCSSQSGHNTVSWYQQALGQGPQFIFQYYREEENGRGNFPPRFSGLQFPNYSSELNVNALELDDSALYLCAGGGGPHYEQFFGPGTRLTVL.

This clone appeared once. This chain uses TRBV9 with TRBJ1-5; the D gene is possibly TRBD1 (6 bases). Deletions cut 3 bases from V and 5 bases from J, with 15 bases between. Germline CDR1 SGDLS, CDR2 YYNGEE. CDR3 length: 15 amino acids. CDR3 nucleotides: TGTGCCAGCAGCGATGACAGGAATCTCGATCAGCCCCAGCATTTT. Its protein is CASSDDRNLDQPQHF.

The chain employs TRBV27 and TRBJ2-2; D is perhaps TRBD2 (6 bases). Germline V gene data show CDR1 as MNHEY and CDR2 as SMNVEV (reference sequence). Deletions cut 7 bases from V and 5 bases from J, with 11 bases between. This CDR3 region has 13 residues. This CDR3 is CASNGGSTGELFF. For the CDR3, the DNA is TGTGCCAGCAACGGAGGGTCTACCGGGGAGCTGTTTTTT.

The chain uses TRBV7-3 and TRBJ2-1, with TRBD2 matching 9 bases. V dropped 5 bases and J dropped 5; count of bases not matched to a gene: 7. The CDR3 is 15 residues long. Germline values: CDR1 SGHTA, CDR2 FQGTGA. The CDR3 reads CASSPVAGVNNEQFF. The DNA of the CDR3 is TGTGCCAGCAGCCCAGTAGCGGGAGTTAACAATGAGCAGTTCTTC.

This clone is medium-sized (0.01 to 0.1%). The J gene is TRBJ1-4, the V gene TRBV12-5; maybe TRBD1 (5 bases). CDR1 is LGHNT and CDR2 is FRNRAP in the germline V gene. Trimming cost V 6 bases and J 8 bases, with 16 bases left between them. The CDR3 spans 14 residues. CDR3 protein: CASGKAGRDEKLFF. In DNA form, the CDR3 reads TGTGCTAGTGGCAAAGCAGGGCGCGACGAAAAACTGTTTTTT.